A single sample is the source of the 22 T cell receptor beta chains below, sequenced in a study of blood T cell repertoires in COVID-19. Some clones are missing from TCRdb's copy, which holds only in-frame ones; the method was immunoSEQ multiplex PCR. This sample has 100,000 to 110,000 clones; 90% to 95% occur once, and the top ten carry over 2%. Input material: peripheral blood. These receptors originate from a man aged 50 to 59 with active COVID-19.

CDR3 region: CASSTGTIPYEQYF. CDR3 nucleotide sequence: TGTGCCAGCAGTACCGGGACTATACCCTACGAGCAGTACTTC. The V call is TRBV27, the J call TRBJ2-7; TRBD2 aligns across 7 bases. J gave up 2 bases and V 5 bases, and 6 bases lay outside the gene matches. The CDR3 consists of 14 residues. Germline CDR1 is MNHEY and CDR2 is SMNVEV (reference sequence).

This sequence joins TRBV27 and TRBJ1-4, with 8 bases lining up with TRBD1. This CDR3 comprises 15 residues. Germline V gene data show CDR1 as MNHEY and CDR2 as SMNVEV (reference sequence). The trim removed 5 bases at V and 7 bases at J, leaving 9 bases unmatched. The CDR3: CASSNRQGRGEKLFF. CDR3 coding DNA: TGTGCCAGCAGTAACCGACAGGGGCGGGGTGAAAAACTGTTTTTT.

The genes are TRBV6-5 and TRBJ1-4; the match to TRBD1 covers 7 bases. This CDR3 contains 14 residues. Germline values: CDR1 MNHEY, CDR2 SVGAGI. The J segment lost 8 bases and the V segment lost 6 bases, leaving 9 bases of the junction unmatched. Here the CDR3 reads CASRRTGRKEKLFF. CDR3 in DNA: TGTGCCAGCAGGCGGACAGGACGGAAGGAAAAACTGTTTTTT.

The gene calls are TRBV4-1 and TRBJ1-4; D might be TRBD1 (5 bases). The length of the CDR3 is 16 residues. Trimming removed 1 base at V and 0 bases at J, with 9 bases between. Germline-derived CDR1 and CDR2 are MGHRA and YSYEKL. The DNA of the CDR3 is TGCGCCAGCAGCCAAGGCAGGGTTGCAACTAATGAAAAACTGTTTTTT. Translated: CASSQGRVATNEKLFF.

This clone has only one observation. The chain recombines TRBV24-1 with TRBJ2-2; 9 bases are a match to TRBD2. Germline CDR1 is KGHDR and CDR2 is SFDVKD. Trimming removed 4 bases from V and 0 bases from J; junction bases left unmatched: 5. There are 17 residues in the CDR3. The CDR3 protein is CATSDIPSGTNTGELFF. For the CDR3, the DNA is TGTGCCACCAGTGACATCCCTAGCGGGACGAACACCGGGGAGCTGTTTTTT.

The CDR3 spells CASTGTTGVRGYTF. The CDR3 DNA is TGTGCCAGCACCGGTACTACAGGGGTTAGAGGCTACACCTTC. This chain connects TRBV9 to TRBJ1-2, with 7 nucleotides matching TRBD1. This CDR3 contains 14 residues. V was pared by 6 bases and J by 8 bases, with 13 bases of the junction left unmatched. The germline gives CDR1 SGDLS, CDR2 YYNGEE.

This chain links TRBV19 with TRBJ1-6, with D hard to call. The length of the CDR3 is 16 residues. From germline, CDR1 is LNHDA and CDR2 SQIVND (reference sequence). The V end lost 5 bases, the J end lost 6 bases, and 17 bases lay between the germline ends. The CDR3 DNA reads as TGTGCCAGTAGTCGGAATTTACTAGGCGGTAATTCACCCCTCCACTTT. Encoded protein: CASSRNLLGGNSPLHF.

The rearrangement links TRBV2 to TRBJ1-1; D is undetermined. Trimming removed 5 bases from V and 0 bases from J, with 10 bases in between. CDR3 length: 14 residues. The germline V gene has CDR1 SNHLY and CDR2 FYNNEI. Here the CDR3 reads CASSFSYMNTEAFF. The CDR3 DNA reads as TGTGCCAGCAGTTTCAGTTACATGAACACTGAAGCTTTCTTT.

The CDR3 region has the DNA TGTGCCAGCAGTTTTAGCAGCTCTGGCTACACCTTC. Amino acids: CASSFSSSGYTF. This chain links TRBV12-3 or TRBV12-4 with TRBJ1-2; no firm D call. CDR3 length: 12 residues. Trimming took off 3 bases at V and 7 bases at J, with 9 bases between the two ends.

This chain connects TRBV5-6 to TRBJ2-2; D is unresolved. The CDR3 contains 13 residues. Deletions cut 0 bases from V and 4 bases from J, with 4 bases between. Germline CDR1 is SGHDT and CDR2 is YYEEEE. CDR3 bases: TGTGCCAGCAGCTTGGCGGGCACCGGGGAGCTGTTTTTT. Translated, it gives CASSLAGTGELFF.

This rearrangement joins TRBV2 to TRBJ1-1; TRBD1 agrees at 10 bases. The CDR3 has 14 amino acids. Germline values: CDR1 SNHLY, CDR2 FYNNEI. The V gene end was trimmed by 5 bases and the J gene end by 5 bases; junction bases not matched to a gene: 5. The CDR3: CASSKGQGSTEAFF. The CDR3 region has the DNA TGTGCCAGCAGTAAGGGACAGGGGTCGACTGAAGCTTTCTTT.

DNA for the CDR3: TGTGCCAGCAGCTTGGCCGGGGGGCCCCAGCATTTT. It is translated as CASSLAGGPQHF. The rearrangement links TRBV5-4 to TRBJ1-5, with D maybe TRBD1 (5 bases). The germline V gene has CDR1 SGHNT and CDR2 YYREEE (reference sequence). The V and J ends lost 0 bases and 9 bases respectively, with 7 bases between them. The CDR3 has 12 residues.

The chain is built from TRBV6-1 and TRBJ1-6, with D uncertain. With 3 bases removed from V and 7 bases from J, the gap between germline ends came to 19 bases. CDR1 is MNHNS and CDR2 is SASEGT in the germline V gene. There are 17 residues in the CDR3. CDR3 protein: CASSDREGPRRNSPLHF. For the CDR3, the DNA is TGTGCCAGCAGTGACCGAGAGGGCCCCCGACGGAATTCACCCCTCCACTTT.

The chain links TRBV29-1 to TRBJ1-1; D is perhaps TRBD1 (6 bases). In germline, CDR1 is SQVTM, CDR2 ANQGSEA. V lost 3 bases and J 1 base, leaving 6 bases between the germline ends. CDR3 length: 12 amino acids. The CDR3 here is CSVDRGNTEAFF. The CDR3, as DNA: TGCAGCGTTGACAGGGGGAACACTGAAGCTTTCTTT.

In its sample, this clone was seen once. The J gene is TRBJ1-1, the V gene TRBV29-1, with D uncertain. This CDR3 region has 15 residues. V was trimmed by 0 bases and J by 1 base, leaving 12 bases between them. The germline CDR1 and CDR2 sequences are SQVTM and ANQGSEA. CDR3 DNA sequence: TGCAGCGTTGAAGAGCGACACCAGAAGAACACTGAAGCTTTCTTT. Translation: CSVEERHQKNTEAFF.

The chain couples TRBV18 to TRBJ1-5; D is undetermined. V was trimmed by 2 bases and J by 3 bases, leaving 14 bases between them. The CDR3 extends over 16 amino acids. The germline gives CDR1 KGHSH, CDR2 LQKENI. Here the CDR3 reads CASSPSLASDNQPQHF. CDR3 nucleotide sequence: TGTGCCAGCTCACCAAGTCTCGCCAGTGACAATCAGCCCCAGCATTTT.

The rearrangement uses TRBV14 and TRBJ1-2; tentatively, D is TRBD1 (5 bases). Trimming stripped 1 base from V and 5 bases from J, with 17 bases between. The V gene's germline CDR1 is SGHDN and CDR2 FVKESK. This CDR3 has 16 residues. The CDR3 loop reads CASSQVGRELFYGYTF. CDR3 coding DNA: TGTGCCAGCAGCCAAGTGGGACGGGAGTTATTTTATGGCTACACCTTC. Full variable domain (outside the CDR3, taken from reference TRBV14 and TRBJ1-2): EAGVTQFPSHSVIEKGQTVTLRCDPISGHDNLYWYRRVMGKEIKFLLHFVKESKQDESGMPNNRFLAERTGGTYSTLKVQPAELEDSGVYFCASSQVGRELFYGYTFGSGTRLTVV.

V and J are TRBV5-4 and TRBJ2-2; 7 bases fit TRBD1. The CDR3 is 14 residues long. Germline-derived CDR1 and CDR2 are SGHNT and YYREEE (reference sequence). Trimming removed 0 bases from V and 7 bases from J; junction bases left unmatched: 3. The CDR3 DNA reads as TGTGCCAGCAGCTTGGCGCAGGGGGTCGGGGAGCTGTTTTTT. It translates to CASSLAQGVGELFF.

CDR3 residues: CASSLQGLRRSGANVLTF. DNA of the CDR3: TGTGCCAGCAGCTTACAGGGCCTCCGGCGCTCTGGGGCCAACGTCCTGACTTTC. This rearrangement joins TRBV3-1 (or the pseudogene TRBV3-2) to TRBJ2-6, with D possibly being TRBD1 (6 bases). V dropped 5 bases and J dropped 0 bases, with 17 bases sitting between them. The CDR3 runs 18 residues. CDR1 is LGHDT, CDR2 YNNKEL, per germline (reference sequence).

The table lists this clone with a few counts. The chain joins TRBV7-8 to TRBJ1-5; D call uncertain. Germline loops: CDR1 SGHVS, CDR2 FQNEAQ. The CDR3 loop spans 13 amino acids. Trimming stripped 7 bases from V and 4 bases from J, with 11 bases between. The CDR3 nucleotides read TGTGCCAGCACTCGGACTGTTAATCAGCCCCAGCATTTT. This encodes CASTRTVNQPQHF.

CDR3 nucleotides: TGTGCCAGCAGCCAAGGCGGCAGGGGCTCTGGAAACACCATATATTTT. Residues: CASSQGGRGSGNTIYF. J is TRBJ1-3 and V is TRBV3-1 (or the pseudogene TRBV3-2); tentative D call: TRBD1 (6 bases). CDR1 and CDR2 from the germline V gene are LGHDT and YNNKEL (reference sequence). This CDR3 has 16 residues. V was shortened by 1 base and J by 0 bases, with 10 bases between the two germline ends.

The CDR3 DNA reads TGTGCCAGCAGGCCGACTAGCGGGGGGGCAGATACGCAGTATTTT. This translates into CASRPTSGGADTQYF. This chain uses TRBV6-5 with TRBJ2-3; 14 bases match TRBD2. Germline values: CDR1 MNHEY, CDR2 SVGAGI. This CDR3 comprises 15 residues. V lost 6 bases, J lost 4 bases, and 3 bases stayed unmatched.